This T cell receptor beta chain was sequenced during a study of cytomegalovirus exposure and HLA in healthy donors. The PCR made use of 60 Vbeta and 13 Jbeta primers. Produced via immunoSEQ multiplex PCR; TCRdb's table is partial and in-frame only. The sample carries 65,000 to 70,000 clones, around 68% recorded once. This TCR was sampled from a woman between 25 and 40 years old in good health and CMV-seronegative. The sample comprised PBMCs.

The CDR3, as DNA: TGTGCCTGGTCCGGGGAGGGATACAATGAGCAGTTCTTC. Residues: CAWSGEGYNEQFF. The V gene is TRBV30, the J gene TRBJ2-1; 7 bases line up with TRBD2. Germline V CDR1 and CDR2: GTSNPN, SVGIG (reference sequence). The CDR3 sequence is 13 residues long. V shed 5 bases, J shed 4 bases, and the junction held 5 bases outside the gene matches.